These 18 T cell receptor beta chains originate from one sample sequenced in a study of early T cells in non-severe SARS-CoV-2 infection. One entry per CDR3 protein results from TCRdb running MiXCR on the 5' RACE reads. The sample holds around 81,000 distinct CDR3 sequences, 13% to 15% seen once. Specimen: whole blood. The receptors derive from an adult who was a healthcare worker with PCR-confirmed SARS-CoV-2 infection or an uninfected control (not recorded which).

CDR3 bases: TGTGCCAGCGGACTAGAAAGAAGCTTCGATGAGCAGTTCTTC. Protein product: CASGLERSFDEQFF. V and J are TRBV27 and TRBJ2-1; TRBD2 matches at 7 bases. The germline V gene has CDR1 MNHEY and CDR2 SMNVEV (reference sequence). V was clipped by 8 bases and J by 8 bases; unmatched bases: 12. The CDR3 loop spans 14 amino acids.

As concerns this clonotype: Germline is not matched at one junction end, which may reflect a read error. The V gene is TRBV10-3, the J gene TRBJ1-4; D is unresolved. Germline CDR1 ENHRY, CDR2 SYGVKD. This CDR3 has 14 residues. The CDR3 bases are TGTGACATCAGTGAGTCGGGCAGGCCTGAAAAACTGTTTTTT. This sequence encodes CDISESGRPEKLFF.

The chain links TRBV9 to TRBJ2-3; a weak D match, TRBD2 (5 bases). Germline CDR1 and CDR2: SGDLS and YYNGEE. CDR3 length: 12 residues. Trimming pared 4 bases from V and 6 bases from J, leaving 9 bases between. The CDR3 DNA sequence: TGTGCCAGCAGCAGGGAGTGGGATACGCAGTATTTT. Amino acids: CASSREWDTQYF. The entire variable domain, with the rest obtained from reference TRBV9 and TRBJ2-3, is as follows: DSGVTQTPKHLITATGQRVTLRCSPRSGDLSVYWYQQSLDQGLQFLIQYYNGEERAKGNILERFSAQQFPDLHSELNLSSLELGDSALYFCASSREWDTQYFGPGTRLTVL.

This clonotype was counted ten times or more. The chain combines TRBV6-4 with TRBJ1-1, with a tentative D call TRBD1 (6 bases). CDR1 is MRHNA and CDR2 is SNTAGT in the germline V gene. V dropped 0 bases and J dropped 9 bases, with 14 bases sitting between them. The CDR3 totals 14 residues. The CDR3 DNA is TGTGCCAGCAGTGACTCGAACGCGGGGGGCAAAGCTTTCTTT. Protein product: CASSDSNAGGKAFF.

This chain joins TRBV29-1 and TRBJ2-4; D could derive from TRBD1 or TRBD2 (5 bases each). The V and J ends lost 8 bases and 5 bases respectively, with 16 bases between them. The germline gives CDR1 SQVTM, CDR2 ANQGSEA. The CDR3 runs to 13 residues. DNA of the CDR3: TGCAGCTACGCCCAGATGGGACAAAACATTCAGTACTTC. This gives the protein CSYAQMGQNIQYF.

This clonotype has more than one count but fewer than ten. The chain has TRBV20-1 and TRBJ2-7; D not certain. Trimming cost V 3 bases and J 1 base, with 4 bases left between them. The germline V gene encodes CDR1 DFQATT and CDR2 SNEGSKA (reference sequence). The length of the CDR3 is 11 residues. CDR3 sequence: CSASVSYEQYF. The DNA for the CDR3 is TGCAGTGCTAGCGTGTCCTACGAGCAGTACTTC.

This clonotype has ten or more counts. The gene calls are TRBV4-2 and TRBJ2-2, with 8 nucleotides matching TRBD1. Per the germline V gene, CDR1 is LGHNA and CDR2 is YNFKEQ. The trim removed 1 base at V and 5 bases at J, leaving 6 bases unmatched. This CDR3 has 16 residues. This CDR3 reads CASSQVGQGRTGELFF. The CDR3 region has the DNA TGTGCCAGCAGCCAAGTAGGACAGGGCCGTACCGGGGAGCTGTTTTTT.

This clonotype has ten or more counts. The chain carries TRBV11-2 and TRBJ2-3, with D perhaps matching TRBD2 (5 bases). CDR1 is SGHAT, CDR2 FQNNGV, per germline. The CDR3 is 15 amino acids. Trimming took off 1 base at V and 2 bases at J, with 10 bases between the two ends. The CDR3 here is CASSLGPGNTDTQYF. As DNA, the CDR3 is TGTGCCAGCAGCTTAGGTCCGGGGAACACAGATACGCAGTATTTT.

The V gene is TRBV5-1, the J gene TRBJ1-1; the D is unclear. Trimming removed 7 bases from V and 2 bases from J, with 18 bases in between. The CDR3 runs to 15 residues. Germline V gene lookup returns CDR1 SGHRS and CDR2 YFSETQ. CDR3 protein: CASHAREGGNTEAFF. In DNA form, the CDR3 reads TGCGCCAGCCACGCGCGTGAGGGCGGAAACACTGAAGCTTTCTTT.

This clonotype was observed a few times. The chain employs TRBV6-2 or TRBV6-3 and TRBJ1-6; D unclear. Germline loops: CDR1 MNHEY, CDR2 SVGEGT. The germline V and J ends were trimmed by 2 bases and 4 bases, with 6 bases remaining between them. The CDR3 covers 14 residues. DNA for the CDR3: TGTGCCAGCAGTTACGGACGTTATAATTCACCCCTCCACTTT. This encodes CASSYGRYNSPLHF.

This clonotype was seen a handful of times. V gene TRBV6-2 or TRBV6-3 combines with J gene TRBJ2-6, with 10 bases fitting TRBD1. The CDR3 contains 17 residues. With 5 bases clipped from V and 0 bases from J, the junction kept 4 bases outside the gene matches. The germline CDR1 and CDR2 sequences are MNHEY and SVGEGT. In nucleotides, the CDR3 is TGTGCCAGCAGTCCGGGACAGGGGCTCTCTGGGGCCAACGTCCTGACTTTC. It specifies CASSPGQGLSGANVLTF.

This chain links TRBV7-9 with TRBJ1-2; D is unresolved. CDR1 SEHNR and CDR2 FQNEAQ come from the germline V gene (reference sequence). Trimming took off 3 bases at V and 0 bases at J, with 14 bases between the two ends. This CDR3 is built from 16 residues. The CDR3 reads CASSFTGQEANYGYTF. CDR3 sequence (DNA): TGTGCCAGCAGCTTTACGGGCCAGGAAGCTAACTATGGCTACACCTTC.

Written as DNA, the CDR3 is TGCAGCGTTGCGAGGGGTACCGGGGAGCTGTTTTTT. Protein product: CSVARGTGELFF. The V call is TRBV29-1, the J call TRBJ2-2; either TRBD1 or TRBD2 may fit D (5 bases each). Germline assignment: CDR1 SQVTM and CDR2 ANQGSEA. The CDR3 is made up of 12 amino acids. The V and J ends lost 4 bases and 5 bases respectively, with 8 bases between them.

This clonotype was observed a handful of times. DNA of the CDR3: TGCAGTGCCAGGGAGCATCGGGCAGATACGCAGTATTTT. This gives the protein CSAREHRADTQYF. The V gene is TRBV20-1, the J gene TRBJ2-3, with D possibly called TRBD1 or TRBD2 (5 bases each). CDR3 length: 13 residues. V lost 6 bases, J lost 4 bases, and 14 bases lay in between. Germline lookup yields CDR1 DFQATT and CDR2 SNEGSKA (reference sequence).

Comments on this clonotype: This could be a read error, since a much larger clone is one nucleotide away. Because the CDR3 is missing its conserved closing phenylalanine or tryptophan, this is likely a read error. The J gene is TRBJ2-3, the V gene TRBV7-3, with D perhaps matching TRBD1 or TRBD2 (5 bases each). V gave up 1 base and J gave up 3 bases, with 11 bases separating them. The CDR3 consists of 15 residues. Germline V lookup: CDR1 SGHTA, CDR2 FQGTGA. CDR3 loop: CASSLMGRETDTQYY. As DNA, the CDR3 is TGTGCCAGCAGCTTAATGGGCAGGGAGACAGATACGCAGTATTAT.

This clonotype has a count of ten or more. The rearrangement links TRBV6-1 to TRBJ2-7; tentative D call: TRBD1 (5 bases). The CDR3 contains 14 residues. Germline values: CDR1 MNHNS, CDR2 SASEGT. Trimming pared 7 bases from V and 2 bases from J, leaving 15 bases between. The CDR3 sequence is CASTPVQGAYEQYF. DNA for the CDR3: TGTGCCAGCACCCCGGTCCAGGGTGCCTACGAGCAGTACTTC.

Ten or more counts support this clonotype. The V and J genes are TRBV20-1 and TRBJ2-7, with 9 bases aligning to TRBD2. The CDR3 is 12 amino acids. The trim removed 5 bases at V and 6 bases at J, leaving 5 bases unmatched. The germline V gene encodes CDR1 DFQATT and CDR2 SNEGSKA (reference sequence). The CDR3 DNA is TGCAGTGCTGGGCGGGGGGGCCCCGAGCAGTACTTC. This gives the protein CSAGRGGPEQYF.

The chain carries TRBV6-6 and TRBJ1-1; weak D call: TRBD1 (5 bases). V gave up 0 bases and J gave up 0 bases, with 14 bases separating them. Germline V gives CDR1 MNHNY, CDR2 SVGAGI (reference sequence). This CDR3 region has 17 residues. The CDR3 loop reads CASSYSGGLALNTEAFF. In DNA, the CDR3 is TGTGCCAGCAGTTACTCCGGGGGTCTGGCCTTGAACACTGAAGCTTTCTTT.